The 5 T cell receptor beta chains below were found in one sample sequenced in a study of Tregs in tolerant kidney transplant recipients. Profiling relied on immunoSEQ multiplex PCR, and the TCRdb table lists in-frame clones only, not all of them. The profile shows tens of thousands of clones, around 93% of them singletons. The input for sequencing was Tregs from blood, taken before the transplant. Every receptor here comes from a human donor who received a combined kidney and bone marrow transplant.

This clone has a single count. The rearrangement joins TRBV6-1 to TRBJ2-3; weak D call: TRBD2 (5 bases). CDR3 length equals 14 residues. The V and J ends lost 0 bases and 11 bases respectively, with 15 bases between them. The germline V gene has CDR1 MNHNS and CDR2 SASEGT. The CDR3 is CASSEALPDSQQYF. The CDR3 DNA reads TGTGCCAGCAGTGAAGCGCTTCCGGACTCCCAGCAGTATTTT.

The rearrangement joins TRBV28 to TRBJ1-4; a possible D gene is TRBD1 (5 bases). This CDR3 has 14 amino acids. Per germline, CDR1 MDHEN and CDR2 SYDVKM. Trimming left V 6 bases short and J 8 bases short, with 16 bases between. This CDR3 is CASSINLGAEKLFF. The CDR3 nucleotides are TGTGCCAGCAGCATCAACCTAGGGGCCGAAAAACTGTTTTTT.

The V call is TRBV2, the J call TRBJ2-7; unclear D gene. Trimming took 4 bases from V and 3 from J, leaving 10 bases between them. Germline V gene lookup returns CDR1 SNHLY and CDR2 FYNNEI. The length of the CDR3 is 13 residues. As DNA, the CDR3 is TGTGCCAGCAGTGTGTTGTTGAGCTACGAGCAGTACTTC. Its protein is CASSVLLSYEQYF.

The genes are TRBV18 and TRBJ2-7; TRBD1 aligns across 9 bases. Trimming took 4 bases from V and 3 from J; bases not matched to a gene: 4. Per germline, CDR1 KGHSH and CDR2 LQKENI. This CDR3 spans 14 amino acids. In DNA form, the CDR3 reads TGTGCCAGCTCACAAACAGGGGGCGACTACGAGCAGTACTTC. It encodes CASSQTGGDYEQYF.

The rearrangement uses TRBV28 and TRBJ2-1; 7 bases map to TRBD2. Germline lookup yields CDR1 MDHEN and CDR2 SYDVKM. This CDR3 has 17 residues. V lost 6 bases and J lost 1; bases outside the gene matches: 12. As DNA, the CDR3 is TGTGCCAGCAGCTTAAGGGAGGGCCGTGCGTCCTACAATGAGCAGTTCTTC. Residues: CASSLREGRASYNEQFF.